The sequence of this TCR beta chain was determined in a study of shared clonotypes between healthy human individuals. This table comes from immunoSEQ multiplex PCR, and its TCRdb copy is limited to in-frame clones, with some not included. The table records more than 550,000 clones, just under 75% of them present only once. Germline V CDR1 and CDR2: LGHNA, YNFKEQ. This CDR3 is built from 15 residues. Trimming pared 2 bases from V and 7 bases from J, leaving 14 bases between. Material for sequencing was memory CD4+ T cells sorted from blood. Sample subset: CD45RA-negative fraction. The gene calls are TRBV4-2 and TRBJ1-4; TRBD1 is a possible D gene (5 bases). The source of this sequence is a woman aged 30 to 39 in good health. CDR3 bases: TGTGCCAGCAGCCAACAGGGAGATGGAGTTGAAAAACTGTTTTTT. Translating it yields CASSQQGDGVEKLFF.